Following are 11 T cell receptor beta chains from one sample sequenced in a study of blood T cell repertoires in COVID-19. Profiled with immunoSEQ multiplex PCR; TCRdb holds only in-frame clones, not every one. This table has roughly 120,000 clones, over 65% appearing once. Sequences were obtained from peripheral blood. These receptors originate from a man in his 70s with acute or convalescent COVID-19.

This clone occurred once. This rearrangement joins TRBV5-6 to TRBJ2-7; tentatively, D is TRBD1 (5 bases). CDR1 is SGHDT, CDR2 YYEEEE, per germline. Trimming removed 4 bases at V and 3 bases at J, with 11 bases between. This CDR3 is built from 13 residues. DNA of the CDR3: TGTGCCAGCAGCCTGGAGACAGACTACGAGCAGTACTTC. This codes for CASSLETDYEQYF.

The CDR3 DNA sequence: TGTGCCAGTGGGGGGTGGGGTACGAATCTAGCCAAAAACATTCAGTACTTC. Translated, it gives CASGGWGTNLAKNIQYF. The J gene is TRBJ2-4, the V gene TRBV19; D possibly corresponds to TRBD2 (6 bases). Trimming took 8 bases from V and 0 from J, leaving 20 bases between them. The CDR3 contains 17 residues. Germline V gene lookup returns CDR1 LNHDA and CDR2 SQIVND (reference sequence).

The chain is built from TRBV6-5 and TRBJ1-5, with 9 bases aligning to TRBD1. The CDR3 contains 15 residues. From germline, CDR1 is MNHEY and CDR2 SVGAGI. The ends lost 6 bases at V and 6 bases at J; junction bases unmatched: 9. For the CDR3, the DNA is TGTGCCAGCAGCCCCGGGACAGGGCCTTTTCAGCCCCAGCATTTT. Encoded protein: CASSPGTGPFQPQHF.

This rearrangement joins TRBV6-6 to TRBJ2-3, with D hard to call. Trimming stripped 6 bases from V and 4 bases from J, with 11 bases between. The V gene's germline CDR1 is MNHNY and CDR2 SVGAGI (reference sequence). This CDR3 region has 13 residues. CDR3 amino acids: CASSLAAADTQYF. The CDR3 DNA reads as TGTGCCAGCAGCCTCGCGGCGGCAGATACGCAGTATTTT.

This sequence joins TRBV29-1 and TRBJ1-1; 9 nucleotides align to TRBD1. This CDR3 has 14 amino acids. The V and J ends lost 7 bases and 1 base, in that order; junction bases with no gene match: 7. Germline V gives CDR1 SQVTM, CDR2 ANQGSEA. CDR3 nucleotides: TGCAGCGCTATTCCGGGACAGGGGAACACTGAAGCTTTCTTT. This encodes CSAIPGQGNTEAFF.

The V call is TRBV30, the J call TRBJ2-7; D is possibly TRBD2 (7 bases). Germline V gene data show CDR1 as GTSNPN and CDR2 as SVGIG (reference sequence). The CDR3 runs 12 residues. The CDR3 DNA reads TGTGCGTCGGGGGGCTCCGCCTACGAGCAGTACTTC. Its protein product is CASGGSAYEQYF.

The chain is built from TRBV5-1 and TRBJ2-1, with 7 bases fitting TRBD1. CDR3 length: 14 residues. The germline V gene has CDR1 SGHRS and CDR2 YFSETQ. V lost 4 bases, J lost 4 bases, and 5 bases stayed unmatched. In DNA form, the CDR3 reads TGCGCCAGCAGCATAGGGGGCATATACAATGAGCAGTTCTTC. It specifies CASSIGGIYNEQFF.

CDR3 in amino acids: CASSLQGAGGYTF. CDR3 in DNA: TGTGCCAGCAGCCTCCAGGGGGCTGGTGGCTACACCTTC. The chain carries TRBV7-9 and TRBJ1-2; the match to TRBD1 covers 8 bases. Germline loops: CDR1 SEHNR, CDR2 FQNEAQ (reference sequence). The CDR3 runs to 13 residues. V trimming: 5 bases; J trimming: 7 bases; junction bases outside the gene matches: 6.

CDR3 DNA: TGTGCCAGCAGCTTAGTGCATAGCTTTCGGCAAGAGACCCAGTACTTC. This gives the protein CASSLVHSFRQETQYF. The rearrangement uses TRBV7-2 and TRBJ2-5; D ambiguous. Germline V gene data show CDR1 as SGHTA and CDR2 as FQGNSA. Trimming stripped 1 base from V and 2 bases from J, with 14 bases between. This CDR3 spans 16 amino acids. The full variable domain, its missing parts supplied by reference TRBV7-2 and TRBJ2-5, is GAGVSQSPSNKVTEKGKDVELRCDPISGHTALYWYRQSLGQGLEFLIYFQGNSAPDKSGLPSDRFSAERTGGSVSTLTIQRTQQEDSAVYLCASSLVHSFRQETQYFGPGTRLLVL.

This clone came up a few times. The rearrangement links TRBV11-1 to TRBJ1-1, with D unresolved. Trimming shortened V by 1 base and J by 4 bases, and 13 bases separated the two germline ends. There are 15 residues in the CDR3. Germline assignment: CDR1 SGHAT and CDR2 FQDESV (reference sequence). This CDR3 reads CASSLDPISSTEAFF. CDR3 bases: TGTGCCAGCAGCTTAGACCCGATCTCGAGCACTGAAGCTTTCTTT.

J is TRBJ2-2 and V is TRBV15, with TRBD2 as a possible D gene (6 bases). Trimming took off 7 bases at V and 4 bases at J, with 16 bases between the two ends. The CDR3 contains 15 residues. CDR1 LNHNV and CDR2 YYDKDF come from the germline V gene (reference sequence). CDR3 sequence: CATNQGGRSTGELFF. The CDR3 region has the DNA TGTGCCACCAACCAGGGAGGAAGGAGCACCGGGGAGCTGTTTTTT.